The entry that follows covers one T cell receptor beta chain sequence. Its antigen remains unidentified. The sample originates from a study of a mutant IDH1 vaccine in newly diagnosed glioma. In the study overall: Vaccination started 4-6 weeks after radiotherapy alone, or with temozolomide cycles.

CDR3 size: 14 residues. From germline, CDR1 is LNHNV and CDR2 YYDKDF (reference sequence). The junction had 9 bases not matched to a gene; V was cut back by 5 bases and J by 6 bases. Time point noted: week 35, safety follow-up. Alongside topical imiquimod, each dose of vaccine comprised 300 ug of mutant IDH1 20-mer peptide. Donor diagnoses consisted of new WHO grade 3 or 4 IDH1-mutant, ATRX-lost astrocytomas. This table comes from immunoSEQ multiplex PCR, and its TCRdb copy is limited to in-frame clones, with some not included. The sample has around 69,000 clones, approximately 86% seen once; the top ten hold roughly 2%.

Sequencing was performed on PBMCs, taken from a glioma patient whose treatment included an IDH1 peptide vaccine. The rearrangement joins TRBV15 to TRBJ2-7; 8 positions match TRBD1. The sequence was obtained from a young man with glioma. The CDR3 nucleotides read TGTGCCACCAGCCCGAGGACAGGGTTTGCCGAGCAGTACTTC. The encoded protein is CATSPRTGFAEQYF.